The present entry profiles one TCR beta chain with its context. Its antigen is not identified. The data belong to a study of cytomegalovirus exposure and HLA in healthy donors. Study summary: Counted in an early data release were about 85 million unique TCRs from HLA-typed donors. The study, taken as a whole, reports: Some V segments (TRBV6-2 and TRBV6-3 among them) were excluded as indistinguishable. Most of the TCR beta V segments (in an earlier analysis) were productive either about 87% or about 30% of the time.

The PCR was carried out with 60 Vbeta primers and 13 Jbeta primers. Libraries were prepared by immunoSEQ multiplex PCR; TCRdb keeps only in-frame clonotypes and omits some of them. The top ten clones hold about 1.5% of a sample with some 140,000 clones, 65% to 85% of them seen once. The length of the CDR3 is 15 residues. Germline V gives CDR1 MNHNS, CDR2 SASEGT. Trimming took off 3 bases at V and 8 bases at J, with 17 bases between the two ends. This TCR came from a woman aged 18-35 years in good health and CMV-seronegative. Input material: PBMCs. The gene calls are TRBV6-1 and TRBJ2-1; D not certain. CDR3 bases: TGTGCCAGCAGTGAGGGCCATGGGTTTAACTATGAGCAGTTCTTC. This encodes CASSEGHGFNYEQFF.